A single sample gave rise to the 19 T cell receptor beta chains below, sequenced in a study of T cells in Graves' hyperthyroidism and ophthalmopathy. The CDR3 regions of TCR beta were amplified from RNA transcripts. Researchers ran a first-round RT-PCR on the TCR CDR3 using the HTBI primer set. Via MiXCR, TCRdb re-called the multiplex PCR reads, giving one row per CDR3 protein. The sample has about 600,000 distinct CDR3 sequences, 16% seen once. The sequenced sample was blood. The receptors shown here come from a woman aged 40 to 55 with Graves' ophthalmopathy.

This clonotype was seen a handful of times. This chain uses TRBV20-1 with TRBJ2-3; 11 nucleotides agree with TRBD1. Germline V gene sequence: CDR1 DFQATT, CDR2 SNEGSKA (reference sequence). This CDR3 spans 15 amino acids. Unmatched junction bases numbered 7, after V lost 6 bases and J lost 2 bases. The CDR3 region is CSALGQGVYTDTQYF. The CDR3, as DNA: TGCAGTGCGTTGGGACAGGGGGTGTACACAGATACGCAGTATTTT.

The chain recombines TRBV20-1 with TRBJ2-3; 8 bases match TRBD2. Looked up from germline, CDR1 is DFQATT and CDR2 is SNEGSKA (reference sequence). V shed 6 bases and J 3 bases; nucleotides not matched to a gene: 14. This CDR3 contains 16 residues. CDR3 DNA: TGCAGTGCCCAGGGGAGCGGGGGAGGGAGTACAGATACGCAGTATTTT. Residues: CSAQGSGGGSTDTQYF.

In its sample, this clonotype was seen many times. The chain links TRBV2 to TRBJ2-1, with 7 bases aligning to TRBD2. The CDR3 runs 12 residues. V lost 7 bases to trimming and J lost 10 bases; unmatched junction nucleotides: 7. Germline CDR1 SNHLY, CDR2 FYNNEI. The CDR3 DNA is TGTGCCAGCACGGAGAGCGGGGTGGAGCAGTTCTTC. Translated: CASTESGVEQFF.

The gene calls are TRBV7-9 and TRBJ2-1; TRBD2 agrees at 16 bases. This CDR3 spans 20 amino acids. Germline CDR1 is SEHNR and CDR2 is FQNEAQ (reference sequence). After removal of 5 bases from V and 7 bases from J, the junction contained 17 bases not matched to a gene. The CDR3 region has the DNA TGTGCCAGCAGCCTCTCTCCGGGACTAGCGGGGGGGCTTGTTAAGAATGAGCAGTTCTTC. Residues: CASSLSPGLAGGLVKNEQFF. Full variable domain (outside the CDR3, taken from reference TRBV7-9 and TRBJ2-1): DTGVSQNPRHKITKRGQNVTFRCDPISEHNRLYWYRQTLGQGPEFLTYFQNEAQLEKSRLLSDRFSAERPKGSFSTLEIQRTEQGDSAMYLCASSLSPGLAGGLVKNEQFFGPGTRLTVL.

This clonotype was detected ten times or more. The chain uses TRBV12-5 and TRBJ2-1, with TRBD1 matching 9 bases. There are 16 residues in the CDR3. V was pared by 2 bases and J by 8 bases, with 10 bases of the junction left unmatched. CDR1 and CDR2 (germline): LGHNT, FRNRAP. The DNA of the CDR3 is TGTGCTAGTGGTTTGTATACCGGGACAGGGAACGATGAGCAGTTCTTC. Protein: CASGLYTGTGNDEQFF. The variable domain in full, completed from reference TRBV12-5 and TRBJ2-1, reads DARVTQTPRHKVTEMGQEVTMRCQPILGHNTVFWYRQTMMQGLELLAYFRNRAPLDDSGMPKDRFSAEMPDATLATLKIQPSEPRDSAVYFCASGLYTGTGNDEQFFGPGTRLTVL.

The chain carries TRBV19 and TRBJ2-3; 8 bases align to TRBD2. Germline CDR1 is LNHDA and CDR2 is SQIVND (reference sequence). The ends lost 4 bases at V and 3 bases at J; junction bases unmatched: 3. This CDR3 is 14 amino acids long. CDR3: CASSTGLGTDTQYF. The CDR3 bases are TGTGCCAGTAGTACGGGACTAGGAACAGATACGCAGTATTTT.

This clonotype was seen repeatedly, ten times or more. The V gene is TRBV11-1, the J gene TRBJ2-7, with 10 positions matching TRBD2. V shed 5 bases and J 5 bases; nucleotides not matched to a gene: 15. The germline CDR1 and CDR2 sequences are SGHAT and FQDESV (reference sequence). The CDR3 sequence is 17 residues long. Written as DNA, the CDR3 is TGTGCCAGCAGCCCTAGGCGGCTAGCGGGAGTCGTCAACGAGCAGTACTTC. Translated, it gives CASSPRRLAGVVNEQYF.

This clonotype was recorded at least ten times. J is TRBJ1-3 and V is TRBV28; D possibly corresponds to TRBD1 (5 bases). Germline V gene sequence: CDR1 MDHEN, CDR2 SYDVKM. V lost 6 bases to trimming and J lost 12 bases, with 15 bases between them. This CDR3 comprises 12 residues. Here the CDR3 DNA reads TGTGCCAGCAGAGACTGGGACCGAAGCATATATTTT. This translates into CASRDWDRSIYF.

The rearrangement links TRBV7-2 to TRBJ2-3; D may be TRBD2 (6 bases). The germline CDR1 and CDR2 sequences are SGHTA and FQGNSA. The CDR3 covers 17 residues. Between the trimmed V and J ends, which lost 2 bases and 1 base, there was a span of 16 bases. CDR3: CASSLSWSGGGTDTQYF. Written as DNA, the CDR3 is TGTGCCAGCAGCTTATCCTGGAGCGGCGGGGGCACAGATACGCAGTATTTT. Together with reference TRBV7-2 and TRBJ2-3, the CDR3 gives the full variable domain: GAGVSQSPSNKVTEKGKDVELRCDPISGHTALYWYRQSLGQGLEFLIYFQGNSAPDKSGLPSDRFSAERTGGSVSTLTIQRTQQEDSAVYLCASSLSWSGGGTDTQYFGPGTRLTVL.

This clonotype was seen many times. This chain links TRBV28 with TRBJ1-3; TRBD1 agrees at 7 bases. Germline V gives CDR1 MDHEN, CDR2 SYDVKM. V lost 5 bases and J lost 0; bases outside the gene matches: 7. The CDR3 is 16 residues long. The CDR3 here is CASSLTGALSGNTIYF. The CDR3 DNA reads as TGTGCCAGCAGTCTAACAGGGGCCCTCTCTGGAAACACCATATATTTT.

The rearrangement joins TRBV9 to TRBJ2-1; D possibly corresponds to TRBD2 (5 bases). With the DNA end fitting TRBJ2-7 better, the J assignment may be wrong. CDR3 length equals 15 residues. Per the germline V gene, CDR1 is SGDLS and CDR2 is YYNGEE. The CDR3 DNA follows: TGTGCCAGCAGCGTAGCGCCTAGCTCCTACAATGAGCAGTACTTC. It encodes CASSVAPSSYNEQYF.

This clonotype was picked up many times. V and J are TRBV7-9 and TRBJ2-3; 11 nucleotides align to TRBD2. CDR1 is SEHNR, CDR2 FQNEAQ, per germline (reference sequence). CDR3 length equals 17 residues. J lost 0 bases, V lost 5 bases, and 7 bases had no gene match. CDR3 in amino acids: CASSNAIAGGSTDTQYF. CDR3 sequence (DNA): TGTGCCAGCAGCAATGCAATAGCGGGAGGGAGCACAGATACGCAGTATTTT.

This sequence joins TRBV27 and TRBJ2-3; D tentatively fits TRBD1 or TRBD2 (5 bases each). Between the trimmed V and J ends, which lost 3 bases and 4 bases, there was a span of 11 bases. Germline V gives CDR1 MNHEY, CDR2 SMNVEV (reference sequence). This CDR3 comprises 14 residues. The CDR3 region is CASSFGRGPDTQYF. The CDR3, as DNA: TGTGCCAGCAGTTTCGGACGGGGCCCAGATACGCAGTATTTT.

This clonotype showed up just a few times. The V and J genes are TRBV2 and TRBJ1-5, with D unresolved. In germline, CDR1 is SNHLY, CDR2 FYNNEI. V gave up 9 bases and J gave up 4 bases, with 10 bases separating them. The length of the CDR3 is 12 residues. CDR3: CASGMENQPQHF. The CDR3 nucleotides read TGTGCCAGTGGGATGGAGAATCAGCCCCAGCATTTT.

The chain combines TRBV2 with TRBJ2-1, with 15 bases lining up with TRBD2. The germline V gene has CDR1 SNHLY and CDR2 FYNNEI. The junction had 3 bases not matched to a gene; V was cut back by 7 bases and J by 8 bases. The CDR3 is 14 residues long. DNA for the CDR3: TGTGCCAGCAAAGGGACTAGCGGGGGGTATGAGCAGTTCTTC. Translation gives CASKGTSGGYEQFF. Combining the CDR3 with reference TRBV2 and TRBJ2-1 gives the whole variable domain EPEVTQTPSHQVTQMGQEVILRCVPISNHLYFYWYRQILGQKVEFLVSFYNNEISEKSEIFDDQFSVERPDGSNFTLKIRSTKLEDSAMYFCASKGTSGGYEQFFGPGTRLTVL.

This clonotype has only a few counts. The chain joins TRBV6-1 to TRBJ1-3; D is perhaps TRBD1 (6 bases). The CDR3 contains 13 residues. With 9 bases removed from V and 2 bases from J, the gap between germline ends came to 11 bases. Per the germline V gene, CDR1 is MNHNS and CDR2 is SASEGT. The CDR3, as DNA: TGTGCCAGTACAGGGTCTGCTGGAAACACCATATATTTT. Protein: CASTGSAGNTIYF.

The CDR3 loop is CAWTTAGGEKLFF. CDR3 DNA sequence: TGTGCCTGGACCACGGCAGGGGGTGAAAAACTGTTTTTT. The genes are TRBV30 and TRBJ1-4; 7 bases map to TRBD1. After removal of 4 bases from V and 7 bases from J, the junction contained 6 bases not matched to a gene. This CDR3 is 13 amino acids long. The germline CDR1 and CDR2 sequences are GTSNPN and SVGIG (reference sequence).

The V and J genes are TRBV10-1 and TRBJ1-5, with 7 positions matching TRBD1. The germline V gene encodes CDR1 WNHNN and CDR2 SYGVQD (reference sequence). V lost 4 bases to trimming and J lost 7 bases; unmatched junction nucleotides: 16. The CDR3 runs to 17 residues. Written as DNA, the CDR3 is TGCGCCAGCAGTGTACCCCCCCCCGGGACAGATGAACAGCCCCAGCATTTT. It yields the protein CASSVPPPGTDEQPQHF.

This clonotype appeared a few times. The V and J genes are TRBV28 and TRBJ2-7; D may be TRBD1 (6 bases). V gave up 10 bases and J gave up 3 bases, with 19 bases separating them. Germline CDR1 and CDR2: MDHEN and SYDVKM. CDR3 length: 14 amino acids. The DNA of the CDR3 is TGTGCCACTAAGGACAGACTAATAAGCTACGAGCAGTACTTC. Residues: CATKDRLISYEQYF.